This TCR beta chain was obtained from a study of blood T cell dynamics during melanoma immunotherapy. Profiling relied on immunoSEQ multiplex PCR, and the TCRdb table lists in-frame clones only, not all of them. Here the sample spans under 8,500 clones, 75% to 90% being singletons. Time point specified: week 3, after first cycle of checkpoint inhibitor. This receptor was taken from a human donor with melanoma. The specimen comprised blood, sampled from a patient treated with checkpoint blockade.

This chain's CDR3 is CASGPAGGLSNQPQHF. In nucleotides, the CDR3 is TGTGCCAGCGGCCCCGCTGGTGGCCTGAGCAATCAGCCCCAGCATTTT. The chain couples TRBV7-8 to TRBJ1-5; D is unresolved. This CDR3 has 16 residues. The V end was cut by 8 bases, the J end by 1 base, with 18 bases between. The germline gives CDR1 SGHVS, CDR2 FQNEAQ.